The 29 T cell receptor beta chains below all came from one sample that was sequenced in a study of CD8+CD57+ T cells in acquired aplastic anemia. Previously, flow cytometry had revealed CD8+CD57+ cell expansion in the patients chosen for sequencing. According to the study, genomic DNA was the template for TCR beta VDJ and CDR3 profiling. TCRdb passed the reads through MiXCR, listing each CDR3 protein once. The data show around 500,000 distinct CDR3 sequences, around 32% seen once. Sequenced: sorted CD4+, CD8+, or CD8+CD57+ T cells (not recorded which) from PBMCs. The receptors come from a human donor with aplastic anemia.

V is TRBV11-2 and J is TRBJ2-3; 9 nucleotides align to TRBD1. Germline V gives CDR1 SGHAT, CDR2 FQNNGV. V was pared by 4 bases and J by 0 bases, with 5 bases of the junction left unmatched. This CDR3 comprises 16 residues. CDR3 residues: CASSWGQGGSTDTQYF. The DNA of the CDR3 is TGTGCCAGCAGCTGGGGACAGGGAGGAAGCACAGATACGCAGTATTTT.

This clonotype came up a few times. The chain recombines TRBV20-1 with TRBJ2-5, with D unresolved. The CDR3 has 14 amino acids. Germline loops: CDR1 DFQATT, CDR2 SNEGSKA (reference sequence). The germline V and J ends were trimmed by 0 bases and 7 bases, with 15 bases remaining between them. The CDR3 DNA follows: TGCAGTGCTAGAGATCTGGCAGGCCTTTTGACCCAGTACTTC. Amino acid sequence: CSARDLAGLLTQYF.

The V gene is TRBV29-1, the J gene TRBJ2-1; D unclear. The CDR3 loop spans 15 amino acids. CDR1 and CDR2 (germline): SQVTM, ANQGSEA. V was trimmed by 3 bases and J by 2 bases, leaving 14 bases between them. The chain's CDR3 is CSVDPVGEAYNEQFF. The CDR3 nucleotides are TGCAGCGTTGACCCCGTTGGCGAGGCCTACAATGAGCAGTTCTTC.

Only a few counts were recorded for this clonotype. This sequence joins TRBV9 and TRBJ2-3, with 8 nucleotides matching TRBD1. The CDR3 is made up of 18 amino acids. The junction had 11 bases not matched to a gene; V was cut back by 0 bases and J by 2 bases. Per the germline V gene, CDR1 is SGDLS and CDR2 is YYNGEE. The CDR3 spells CASSVEGRQGPVTDTQYF. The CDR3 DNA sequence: TGTGCCAGCAGCGTAGAGGGGCGACAGGGGCCGGTCACAGATACGCAGTATTTT.

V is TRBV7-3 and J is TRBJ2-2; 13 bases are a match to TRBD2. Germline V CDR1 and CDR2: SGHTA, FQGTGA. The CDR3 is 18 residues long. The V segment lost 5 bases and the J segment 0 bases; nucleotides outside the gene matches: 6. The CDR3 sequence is CASSQGLAGSANTGELFF. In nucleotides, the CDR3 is TGTGCCAGCAGCCAGGGACTAGCGGGGTCCGCGAACACCGGGGAGCTGTTTTTT.

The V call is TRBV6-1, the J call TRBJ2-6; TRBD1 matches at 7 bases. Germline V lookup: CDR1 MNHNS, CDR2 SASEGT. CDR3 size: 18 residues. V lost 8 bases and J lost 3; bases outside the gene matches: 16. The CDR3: CASGLGQALVHGANVLTF. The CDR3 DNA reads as TGTGCCAGCGGCCTAGGACAGGCACTGGTTCATGGGGCCAACGTCCTGACTTTC.

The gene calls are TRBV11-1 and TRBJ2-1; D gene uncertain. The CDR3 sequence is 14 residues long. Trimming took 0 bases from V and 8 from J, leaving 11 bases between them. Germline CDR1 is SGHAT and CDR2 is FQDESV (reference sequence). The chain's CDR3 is CASSLASTVYEQFF. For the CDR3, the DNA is TGTGCCAGCAGCTTAGCCAGTACTGTGTATGAGCAGTTCTTC.

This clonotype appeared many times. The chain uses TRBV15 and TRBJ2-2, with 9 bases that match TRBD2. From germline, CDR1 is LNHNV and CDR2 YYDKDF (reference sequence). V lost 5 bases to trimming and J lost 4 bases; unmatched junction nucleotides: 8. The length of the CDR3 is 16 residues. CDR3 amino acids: CATSRLAGAGTGELFF. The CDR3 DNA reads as TGTGCCACCAGCCGTTTAGCGGGAGCTGGCACCGGGGAGCTGTTTTTT. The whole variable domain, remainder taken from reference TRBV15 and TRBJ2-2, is DAMVIQNPRYQVTQFGKPVTLSCSQTLNHNVMYWYQQKSSQAPKLLFHYYDKDFNNEADTPDNFQSRRPNTSFCFLDIRSPGLGDTAMYLCATSRLAGAGTGELFFGEGSRLTVL.

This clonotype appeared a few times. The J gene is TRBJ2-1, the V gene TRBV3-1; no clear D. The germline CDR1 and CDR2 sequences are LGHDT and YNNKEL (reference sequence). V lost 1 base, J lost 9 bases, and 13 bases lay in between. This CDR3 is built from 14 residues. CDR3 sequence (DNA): TGTGCCAGCAGCCAAGGAGTAGTCCCTGGTGAGCAGTTCTTC. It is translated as CASSQGVVPGEQFF.

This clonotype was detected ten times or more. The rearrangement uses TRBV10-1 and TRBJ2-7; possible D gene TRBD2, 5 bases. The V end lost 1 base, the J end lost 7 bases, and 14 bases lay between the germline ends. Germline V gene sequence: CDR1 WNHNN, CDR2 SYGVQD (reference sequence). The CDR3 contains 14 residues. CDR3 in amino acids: CASSELTATGEQYF. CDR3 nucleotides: TGCGCCAGCAGTGAGTTGACGGCTACGGGGGAGCAGTACTTC.

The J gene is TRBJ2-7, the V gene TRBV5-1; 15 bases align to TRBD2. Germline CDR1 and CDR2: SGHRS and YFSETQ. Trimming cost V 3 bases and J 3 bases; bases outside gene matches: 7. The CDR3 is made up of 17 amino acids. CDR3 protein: CASSSGTSGRTLYEQYF. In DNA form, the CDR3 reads TGCGCCAGCAGCTCAGGGACTAGCGGGAGGACCCTCTACGAGCAGTACTTC.

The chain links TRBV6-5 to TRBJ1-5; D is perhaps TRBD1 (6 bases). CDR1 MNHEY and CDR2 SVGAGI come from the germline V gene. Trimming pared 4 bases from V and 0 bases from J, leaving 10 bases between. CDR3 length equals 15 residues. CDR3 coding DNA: TGTGCCAGCAGTTTGGGGGCTCATAGCAATCAGCCCCAGCATTTT. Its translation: CASSLGAHSNQPQHF.

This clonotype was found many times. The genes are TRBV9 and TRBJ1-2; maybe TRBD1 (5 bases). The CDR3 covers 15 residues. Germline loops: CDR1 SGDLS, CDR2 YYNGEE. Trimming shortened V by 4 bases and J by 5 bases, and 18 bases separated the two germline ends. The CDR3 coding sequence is TGTGCCAGCAGCCCAACCCCCTCAGGGAGGTATGGCTACACCTTC. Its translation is CASSPTPSGRYGYTF.

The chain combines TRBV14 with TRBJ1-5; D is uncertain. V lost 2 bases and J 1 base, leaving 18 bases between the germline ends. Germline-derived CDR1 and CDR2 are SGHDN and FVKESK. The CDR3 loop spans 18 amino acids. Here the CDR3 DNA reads TGTGCCAGCAGCCAAAAGTTGCGGGGATGGAGGAGCAATCAGCCCCAGCATTTT. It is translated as CASSQKLRGWRSNQPQHF.

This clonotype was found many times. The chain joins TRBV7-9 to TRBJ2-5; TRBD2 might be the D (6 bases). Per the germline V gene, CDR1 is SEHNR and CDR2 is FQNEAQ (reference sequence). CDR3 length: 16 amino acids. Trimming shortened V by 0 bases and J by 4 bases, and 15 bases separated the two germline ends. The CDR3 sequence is CASSLAVLGTGETQYF. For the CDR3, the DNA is TGTGCCAGCAGCTTAGCGGTTCTTGGGACTGGAGAGACCCAGTACTTC.

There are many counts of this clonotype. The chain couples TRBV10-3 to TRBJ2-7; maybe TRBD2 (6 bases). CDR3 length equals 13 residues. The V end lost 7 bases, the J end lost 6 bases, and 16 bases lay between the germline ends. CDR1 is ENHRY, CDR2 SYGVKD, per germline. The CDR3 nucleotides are TGTGCCATCAACCAGGACTACTCTTCCGAGCAGTACTTC. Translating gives CAINQDYSSEQYF.

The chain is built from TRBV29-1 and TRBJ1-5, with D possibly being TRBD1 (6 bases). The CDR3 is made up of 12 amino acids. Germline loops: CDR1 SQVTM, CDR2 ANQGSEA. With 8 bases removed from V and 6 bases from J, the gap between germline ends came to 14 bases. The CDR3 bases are TGCAGCAGTGACCAGGGGTTTCAGCCCCAGCATTTT. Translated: CSSDQGFQPQHF. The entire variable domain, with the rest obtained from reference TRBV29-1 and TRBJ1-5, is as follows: SAVISQKPSRDICQRGTSLTIQCQVDSQVTMMFWYRQQPGQSLTLIATANQGSEATYESGFVIDKFPISRPNLTFSTLTVSNMSPEDSSIYLCSSDQGFQPQHFGDGTRLSIL.

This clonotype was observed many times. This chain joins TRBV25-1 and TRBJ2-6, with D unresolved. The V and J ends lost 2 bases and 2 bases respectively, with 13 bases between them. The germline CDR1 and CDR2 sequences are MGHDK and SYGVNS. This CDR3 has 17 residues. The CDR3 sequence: CASSEVRHHAGANVLTF. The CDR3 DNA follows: TGTGCCAGCAGTGAAGTTAGACACCATGCTGGGGCCAACGTCCTGACTTTC.

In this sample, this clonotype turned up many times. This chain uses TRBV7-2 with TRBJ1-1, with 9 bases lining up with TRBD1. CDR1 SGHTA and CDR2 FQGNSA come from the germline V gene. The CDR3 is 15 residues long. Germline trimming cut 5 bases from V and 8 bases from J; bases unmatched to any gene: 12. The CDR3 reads CASSQQGAVRLEAFF. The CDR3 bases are TGTGCCAGCAGCCAACAGGGGGCGGTGCGGTTGGAAGCTTTCTTT. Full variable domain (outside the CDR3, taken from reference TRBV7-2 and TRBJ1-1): GAGVSQSPSNKVTEKGKDVELRCDPISGHTALYWYRQSLGQGLEFLIYFQGNSAPDKSGLPSDRFSAERTGGSVSTLTIQRTQQEDSAVYLCASSQQGAVRLEAFFGQGTRLTVV.

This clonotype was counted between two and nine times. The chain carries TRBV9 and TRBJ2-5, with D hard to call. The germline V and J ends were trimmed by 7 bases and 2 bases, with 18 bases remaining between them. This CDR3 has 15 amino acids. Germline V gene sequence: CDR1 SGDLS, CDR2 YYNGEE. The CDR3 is CASAQTASGQETQYF. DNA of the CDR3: TGTGCCAGCGCCCAGACGGCCTCCGGACAAGAGACCCAGTACTTC.

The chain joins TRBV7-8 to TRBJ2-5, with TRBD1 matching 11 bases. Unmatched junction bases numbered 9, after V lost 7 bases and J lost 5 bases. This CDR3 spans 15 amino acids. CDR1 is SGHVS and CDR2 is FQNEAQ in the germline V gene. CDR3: CASTADRGPFETQYF. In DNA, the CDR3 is TGTGCCAGCACCGCGGACAGGGGGCCGTTTGAGACCCAGTACTTC.

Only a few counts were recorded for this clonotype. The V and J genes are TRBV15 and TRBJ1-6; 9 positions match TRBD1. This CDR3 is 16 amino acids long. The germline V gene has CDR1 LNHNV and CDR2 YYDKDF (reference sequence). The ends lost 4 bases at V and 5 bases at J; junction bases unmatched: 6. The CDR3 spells CATSIEGTGNNSPLHF. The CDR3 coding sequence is TGTGCCACCAGCATAGAAGGGACAGGGAATAATTCACCCCTCCACTTT.

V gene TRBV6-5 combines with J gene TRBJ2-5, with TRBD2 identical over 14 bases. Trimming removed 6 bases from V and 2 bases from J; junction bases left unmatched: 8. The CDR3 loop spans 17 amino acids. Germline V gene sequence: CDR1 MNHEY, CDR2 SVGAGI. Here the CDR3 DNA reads TGTGCCAGCAGGGCCACCGGGACTAGCGGGAGACAAGAGACCCAGTACTTC. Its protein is CASRATGTSGRQETQYF.

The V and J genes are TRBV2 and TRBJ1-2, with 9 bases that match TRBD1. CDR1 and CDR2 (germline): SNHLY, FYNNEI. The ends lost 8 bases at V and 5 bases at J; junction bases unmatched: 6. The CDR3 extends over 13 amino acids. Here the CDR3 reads CASDTGGWYGYTF. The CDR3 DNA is TGTGCCAGCGATACAGGGGGCTGGTATGGCTACACCTTC.

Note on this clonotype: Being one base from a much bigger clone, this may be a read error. The CDR3: CASSIGIAGYAF. The CDR3 DNA sequence: TGTGCCAGTAGTATAGGTATTGCTGGCTACGCCTTC. The rearrangement links TRBV19 to TRBJ1-2; D is unclear. The CDR3 is 12 residues long. The germline gives CDR1 LNHDA, CDR2 SQIVND (reference sequence).

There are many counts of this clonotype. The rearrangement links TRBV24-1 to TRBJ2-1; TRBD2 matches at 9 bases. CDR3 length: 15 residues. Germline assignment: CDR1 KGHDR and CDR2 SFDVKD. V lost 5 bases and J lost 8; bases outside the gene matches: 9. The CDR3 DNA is TGTGCCACCAGTGTTGCGCGCGGGGGGGCATATGAGCAGTTCTTC. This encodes CATSVARGGAYEQFF.

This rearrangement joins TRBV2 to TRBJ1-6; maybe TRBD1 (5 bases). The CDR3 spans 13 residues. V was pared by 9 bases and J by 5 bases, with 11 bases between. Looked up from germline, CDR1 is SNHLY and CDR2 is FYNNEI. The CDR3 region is CASIAGNNSPLHF. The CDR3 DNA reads TGTGCCAGTATTGCAGGGAATAATTCACCCCTCCACTTT.

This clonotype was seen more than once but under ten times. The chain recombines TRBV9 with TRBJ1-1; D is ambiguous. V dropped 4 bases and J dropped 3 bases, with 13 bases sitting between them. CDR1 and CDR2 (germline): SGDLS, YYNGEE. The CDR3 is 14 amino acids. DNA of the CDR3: TGTGCCAGCAGCCATACCAGTGGGGACACTGAAGCTTTCTTT. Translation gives CASSHTSGDTEAFF.

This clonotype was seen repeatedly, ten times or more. This chain's CDR3 is CASSIGAYTEAFF. The DNA of the CDR3 is TGTGCCAGTAGTATAGGGGCCTACACTGAAGCTTTCTTT. The chain uses TRBV19 and TRBJ1-1; D remains ambiguous. The germline CDR1 and CDR2 sequences are LNHDA and SQIVND (reference sequence). The CDR3 loop spans 13 amino acids. Trimming stripped 1 base from V and 3 bases from J, with 6 bases between.